Below are 19 T cell receptor beta chains sequenced from a single sample in a study of blood T cell repertoires in COVID-19. Data came from immunoSEQ multiplex PCR; TCRdb stores just in-frame clones and leaves some out. This table holds about 190,000 clones, roughly 83% found once. The specimen sequenced was PBMCs or T cells enriched from blood (not recorded which). These TCRs come from a woman in her 30s who had recovered from COVID-19.

The chain employs TRBV14 and TRBJ2-5; the D gene is possibly TRBD2 (6 bases). The V gene's germline CDR1 is SGHDN and CDR2 FVKESK. V was pared by 4 bases and J by 8 bases, with 17 bases between. CDR3 length: 14 residues. CDR3 region: CASSLGGNRGTQYF. The DNA of the CDR3 is TGTGCCAGCAGCCTCGGGGGTAACCGGGGAACCCAGTACTTC.

V and J are TRBV10-3 and TRBJ1-2, with 9 bases that match TRBD1. The trim removed 1 base at V and 8 bases at J, leaving 11 bases unmatched. This CDR3 spans 16 amino acids. CDR1 and CDR2 (germline): ENHRY, SYGVKD. CDR3 bases: TGTGCCATCAGTGAGTATGATAACAGGGGGCGCCGGGGCTACACCTTC. Translated: CAISEYDNRGRRGYTF.

This chain connects TRBV28 to TRBJ2-5, with D perhaps matching TRBD1 (6 bases). V was clipped by 7 bases and J by 5 bases, with 14 bases between them. Looked up from germline, CDR1 is MDHEN and CDR2 is SYDVKM. The CDR3 is 13 amino acids. The CDR3 sequence is CASTRQVRETQYF. The CDR3 DNA reads TGTGCCAGCACCCGACAGGTGCGGGAGACCCAGTACTTC.

The gene calls are TRBV7-9 and TRBJ2-7; 7 bases match TRBD2. CDR3 length equals 14 residues. After removal of 4 bases from V and 0 bases from J, the junction contained 3 bases not matched to a gene. Germline values: CDR1 SEHNR, CDR2 FQNEAQ (reference sequence). CDR3: CASSYRDYSYEQYF. The DNA for the CDR3 is TGTGCCAGCAGCTACCGGGACTACTCCTACGAGCAGTACTTC. Variable domain in full (rest from reference TRBV7-9 and TRBJ2-7): DTGVSQNPRHKITKRGQNVTFRCDPISEHNRLYWYRQTLGQGPEFLTYFQNEAQLEKSRLLSDRFSAERPKGSFSTLEIQRTEQGDSAMYLCASSYRDYSYEQYFGPGTRLTVT.

This clone was recorded once. The V call is TRBV18, the J call TRBJ2-5; the match to TRBD2 covers 13 bases. The CDR3 runs to 16 residues. V shed 6 bases and J 3 bases; nucleotides not matched to a gene: 7. Germline CDR1 KGHSH, CDR2 LQKENI. This CDR3 reads CASSYRLAGGEETQYF. CDR3 DNA: TGTGCCAGCTCGTACAGACTAGCGGGGGGTGAAGAGACCCAGTACTTC.

This sequence joins TRBV7-2 and TRBJ2-5; the D is unclear. The CDR3 loop spans 14 amino acids. Germline CDR1 reads SGHTA; CDR2 reads FQGNSA. With 6 bases removed from V and 5 bases from J, the gap between germline ends came to 16 bases. The CDR3 DNA follows: TGTGCCAGCAGGACTTCGCCAGCTCTGGAGACCCAGTACTTC. This gives the protein CASRTSPALETQYF.

This clone was seen at least ten times. The chain employs TRBV6-4 and TRBJ2-3; 9 bases map to TRBD2. Germline V lookup: CDR1 MRHNA, CDR2 SNTAGT. The CDR3 sequence is 14 residues long. V lost 2 bases to trimming and J lost 4 bases; unmatched junction nucleotides: 1. The CDR3 DNA follows: TGTGCCAGCAGTGACGGCGGGGGGGCAGATACGCAGTATTTT. As protein: CASSDGGGADTQYF.

This chain links TRBV7-2 with TRBJ1-4; the match to TRBD1 covers 7 bases. Germline lookup yields CDR1 SGHTA and CDR2 FQGNSA. This CDR3 comprises 14 residues. V lost 8 bases and J lost 5; bases outside the gene matches: 8. The CDR3 region is CASGSRDSNEKLFF. The CDR3 coding sequence is TGTGCCAGCGGGAGCAGGGACAGCAATGAAAAACTGTTTTTT.

V and J are TRBV4-1 and TRBJ2-3, with 8 positions matching TRBD2. V was pared by 6 bases and J by 3 bases, with 5 bases of the junction left unmatched. Germline V lookup: CDR1 MGHRA, CDR2 YSYEKL. CDR3 length: 14 amino acids. As DNA, the CDR3 is TGCGCCAGCAGTGAGCGCGGGGGGACAGATACGCAGTATTTT. Protein product: CASSERGGTDTQYF.

The J gene is TRBJ1-6, the V gene TRBV9, with D perhaps matching TRBD1 (6 bases). This CDR3 has 15 residues. In germline, CDR1 is SGDLS, CDR2 YYNGEE. Trimming pared 3 bases from V and 6 bases from J, leaving 13 bases between. CDR3: CASSAPTGLNSPLHF. Written as DNA, the CDR3 is TGTGCCAGCAGCGCCCCGACAGGACTTAATTCACCCCTCCACTTT.

The chain uses TRBV19 and TRBJ2-3; D is ambiguous. CDR1 and CDR2 from the germline V gene are LNHDA and SQIVND (reference sequence). The germline V and J ends were trimmed by 1 base and 0 bases, with 5 bases remaining between them. The CDR3 runs to 14 residues. CDR3 amino acids: CASSIVSSTDTQYF. CDR3 DNA: TGTGCCAGTAGTATAGTGTCTAGCACAGATACGCAGTATTTT.

Of note for this clone: The sample contains more than one DNA sequence encoding this CDR3. The chain has TRBV2 and TRBJ1-1; weak D call: TRBD1 (5 bases). CDR1 is SNHLY and CDR2 is FYNNEI in the germline V gene. The germline V and J ends were trimmed by 2 bases and 1 base, with 8 bases remaining between them. The CDR3 sequence is 14 residues long. DNA for the CDR3: TGTGCCAGCAGTGAACGCCAGGGGAACACTGAAGCTTTCTTT. Its protein is CASSERQGNTEAFF.

The chain employs TRBV10-3 and TRBJ1-1; 7 bases match TRBD1. The CDR3 is 14 residues long. Losses at the gene ends were 4 bases for V and 1 base for J; bases not matched to a gene: 3. Germline CDR1 is ENHRY and CDR2 is SYGVKD. The CDR3 DNA follows: TGTGCCATCAGTGCGGGACAGTCGAACACTGAAGCTTTCTTT. Amino acids: CAISAGQSNTEAFF.

The chain carries TRBV29-1 and TRBJ2-1; 11 bases agree with TRBD2. The CDR3 has 15 residues. The germline V gene has CDR1 SQVTM and CDR2 ANQGSEA. The trim removed 6 bases at V and 3 bases at J, leaving 7 bases unmatched. Here the CDR3 reads CSVEGSGRGYNEQFF. The CDR3 nucleotides read TGCAGCGTCGAGGGTAGCGGGAGGGGCTACAATGAGCAGTTCTTC.

The chain links TRBV7-9 to TRBJ2-6; 8 bases agree with TRBD1. This CDR3 has 18 residues. Germline CDR1 reads SEHNR; CDR2 reads FQNEAQ (reference sequence). Losses at the gene ends were 3 bases for V and 0 bases for J; bases not matched to a gene: 7. CDR3 sequence reads: CASSFMTGVFSGANVLTF. The CDR3 DNA follows: TGTGCCAGCAGCTTTATGACAGGGGTTTTCTCTGGGGCCAACGTCCTGACTTTC.

This chain uses TRBV7-3 with TRBJ2-1; 8 bases map to TRBD2. With V trimmed by 5 bases and J by 3 bases, 9 bases remained unmatched. Germline V gene lookup returns CDR1 SGHTA and CDR2 FQGTGA. CDR3 length: 16 amino acids. The CDR3 loop reads CASSRVSGTSYNEQFF. CDR3 DNA: TGTGCCAGCAGCCGCGTTAGCGGGACTAGCTACAATGAGCAGTTCTTC. Filled out from reference TRBV7-3 and TRBJ2-1, the complete variable domain reads GAGVSQTPSNKVTEKGKYVELRCDPISGHTALYWYRQSLGQGPEFLIYFQGTGAADDSGLPNDRFFAVRPEGSVSTLKIQRTERGDSAVYLCASSRVSGTSYNEQFFGPGTRLTVL.

The chain joins TRBV21-1 to TRBJ1-1; the DNA was not compared with TRBD1, the D call given in the table. TRBV21-1 represents a pseudogene. The CDR3 is 15 amino acids. In DNA form, the CDR3 reads TGTGCCAGCAGCAAAGTACAGGTTGTGGACACTGAAGCTTTCTTT. Translation: CASSKVQVVDTEAFF.

The rearrangement links TRBV5-4 to TRBJ2-1, with D tentatively TRBD1 (6 bases). The germline V and J ends were trimmed by 4 bases and 2 bases, with 16 bases remaining between them. This CDR3 contains 16 residues. Germline V gives CDR1 SGHNT, CDR2 YYREEE (reference sequence). The CDR3 DNA follows: TGTGCCAGCAGCGCCCGACAGGATCGTACCTACAATGAGCAGTTCTTC. It is translated as CASSARQDRTYNEQFF.

Details on this clone: The junction departs from germline at one end; a sequencing error may be responsible. The chain joins TRBV7-7 to TRBJ2-2; 10 bases match TRBD2. Germline CDR1 and CDR2: SSHAT and FNYEAQ (reference sequence). The CDR3 has 16 amino acids. CDR3 residues: CASSLASGGPTGELFF. CDR3 nucleotide sequence: TGTGCTAGCAGCTTAGCTAGCGGGGGCCCCACCGGGGAGCTGTTTTTT.